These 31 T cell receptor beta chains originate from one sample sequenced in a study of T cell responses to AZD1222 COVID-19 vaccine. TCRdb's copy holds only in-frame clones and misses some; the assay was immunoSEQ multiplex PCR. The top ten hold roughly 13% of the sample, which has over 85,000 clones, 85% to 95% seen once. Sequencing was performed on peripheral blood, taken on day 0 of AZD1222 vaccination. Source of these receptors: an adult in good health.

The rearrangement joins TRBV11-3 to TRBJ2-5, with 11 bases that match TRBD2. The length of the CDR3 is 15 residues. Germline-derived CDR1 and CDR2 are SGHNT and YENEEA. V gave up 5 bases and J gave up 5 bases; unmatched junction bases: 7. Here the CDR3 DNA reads TGTGCCAGCAGCATTAGCGGGGGGGCCTTTGAGACCCAGTACTTC. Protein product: CASSISGGAFETQYF.

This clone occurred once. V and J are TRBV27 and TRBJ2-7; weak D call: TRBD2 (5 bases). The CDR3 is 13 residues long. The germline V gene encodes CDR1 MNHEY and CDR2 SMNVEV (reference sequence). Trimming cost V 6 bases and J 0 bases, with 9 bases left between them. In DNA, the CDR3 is TGTGCCAGCAGCCGGGAAACCTCCTACGAGCAGTACTTC. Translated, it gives CASSRETSYEQYF.

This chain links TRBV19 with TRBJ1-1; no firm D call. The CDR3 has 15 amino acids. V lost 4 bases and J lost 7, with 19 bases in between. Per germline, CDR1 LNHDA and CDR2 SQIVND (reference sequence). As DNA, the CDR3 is TGTGCCAGTAGTAAACAAACGACTAGCTCAAATGAAGCTTTCTTT. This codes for CASSKQTTSSNEAFF.

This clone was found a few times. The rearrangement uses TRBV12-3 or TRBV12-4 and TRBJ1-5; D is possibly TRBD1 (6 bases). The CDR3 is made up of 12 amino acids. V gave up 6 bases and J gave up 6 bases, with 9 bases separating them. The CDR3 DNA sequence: TGTGCCAGCAGAGCAGGGGTTCAGCCCCAGCATTTT. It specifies CASRAGVQPQHF.

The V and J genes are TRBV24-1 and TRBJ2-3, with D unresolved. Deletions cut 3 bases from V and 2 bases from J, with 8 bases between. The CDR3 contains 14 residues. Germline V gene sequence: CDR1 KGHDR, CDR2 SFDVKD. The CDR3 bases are TGTGCCACCAGTGATCTCCGGGCCACAGATACGCAGTATTTT. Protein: CATSDLRATDTQYF.

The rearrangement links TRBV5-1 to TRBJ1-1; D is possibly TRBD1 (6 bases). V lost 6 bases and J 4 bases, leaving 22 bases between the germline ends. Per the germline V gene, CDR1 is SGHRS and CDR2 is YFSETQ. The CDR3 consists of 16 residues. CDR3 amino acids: CASIPGDLGFGTEAFF. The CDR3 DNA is TGCGCCAGCATCCCAGGGGACTTGGGGTTCGGCACTGAAGCTTTCTTT.

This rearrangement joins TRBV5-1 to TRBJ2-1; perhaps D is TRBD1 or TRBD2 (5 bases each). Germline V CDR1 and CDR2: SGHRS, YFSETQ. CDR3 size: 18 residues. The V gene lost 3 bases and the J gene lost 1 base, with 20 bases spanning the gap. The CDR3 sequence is CASSSPFPGTMSYNEQFF. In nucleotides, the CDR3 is TGCGCCAGCAGCTCACCTTTCCCCGGGACGATGTCCTACAATGAGCAGTTCTTC. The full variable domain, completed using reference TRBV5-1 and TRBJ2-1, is KAGVTQTPRYLIKTRGQQVTLSCSPISGHRSVSWYQQTPGQGLQFLFEYFSETQRNKGNFPGRFSGRQFSNSRSEMNVSTLELGDSALYLCASSSPFPGTMSYNEQFFGPGTRLTVL.

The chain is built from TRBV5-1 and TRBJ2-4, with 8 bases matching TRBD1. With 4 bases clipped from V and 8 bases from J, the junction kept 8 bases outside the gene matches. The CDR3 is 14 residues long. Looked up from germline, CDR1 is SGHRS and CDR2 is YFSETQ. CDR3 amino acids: CASSPGQGGDIQYF. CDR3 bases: TGCGCCAGCAGCCCCGGACAGGGTGGGGACATTCAGTACTTC.

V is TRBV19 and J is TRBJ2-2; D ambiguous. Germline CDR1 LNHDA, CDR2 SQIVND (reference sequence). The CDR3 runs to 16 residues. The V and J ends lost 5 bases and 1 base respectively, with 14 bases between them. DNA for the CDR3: TGTGCCAGTAGTCCTTTGCCCCTGTTGAACACCGGGGAGCTGTTTTTT. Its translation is CASSPLPLLNTGELFF.

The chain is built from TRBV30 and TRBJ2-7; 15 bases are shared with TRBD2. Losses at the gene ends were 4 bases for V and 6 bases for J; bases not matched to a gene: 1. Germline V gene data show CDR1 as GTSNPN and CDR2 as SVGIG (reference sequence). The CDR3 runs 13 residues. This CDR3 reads CAWKGLAGGEQYF. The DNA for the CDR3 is TGTGCCTGGAAGGGACTAGCGGGAGGCGAGCAGTACTTC.

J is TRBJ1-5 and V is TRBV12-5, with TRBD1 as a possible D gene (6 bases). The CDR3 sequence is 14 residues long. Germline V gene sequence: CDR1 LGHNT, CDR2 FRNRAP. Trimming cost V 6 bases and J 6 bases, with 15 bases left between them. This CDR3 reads CASGSGEASQPQHF. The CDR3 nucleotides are TGTGCTAGTGGCTCAGGGGAGGCAAGTCAGCCCCAGCATTTT.

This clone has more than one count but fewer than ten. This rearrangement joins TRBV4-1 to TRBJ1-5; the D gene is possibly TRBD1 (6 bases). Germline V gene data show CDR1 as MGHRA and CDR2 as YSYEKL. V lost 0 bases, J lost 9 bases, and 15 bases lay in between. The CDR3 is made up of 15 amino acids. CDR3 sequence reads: CASSQDSGAIRPQHF. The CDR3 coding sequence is TGCGCCAGCAGCCAAGATTCGGGGGCAATTCGGCCCCAGCATTTT.

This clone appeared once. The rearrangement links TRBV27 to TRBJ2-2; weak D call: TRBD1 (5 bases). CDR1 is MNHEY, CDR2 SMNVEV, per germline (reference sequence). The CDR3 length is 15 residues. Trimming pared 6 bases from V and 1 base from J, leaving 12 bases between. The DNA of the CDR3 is TGTGCCAGCAGATCGGACACCGGGAACACCGGGGAGCTGTTTTTT. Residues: CASRSDTGNTGELFF.

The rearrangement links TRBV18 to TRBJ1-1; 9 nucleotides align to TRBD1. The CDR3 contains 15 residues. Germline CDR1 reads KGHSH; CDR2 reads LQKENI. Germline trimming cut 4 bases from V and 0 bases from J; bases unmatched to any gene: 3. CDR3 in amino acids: CASSRGQGLNTEAFF. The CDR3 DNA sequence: TGTGCCAGCTCACGGGGACAGGGTTTGAACACTGAAGCTTTCTTT.

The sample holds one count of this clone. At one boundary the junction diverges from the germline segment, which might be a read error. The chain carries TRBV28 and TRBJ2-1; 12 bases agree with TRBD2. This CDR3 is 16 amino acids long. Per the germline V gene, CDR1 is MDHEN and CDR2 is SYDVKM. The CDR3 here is CASSLGSLAGGWELLF. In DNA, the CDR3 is TGTGCCAGCAGTTTAGGTTCCCTAGCGGGAGGGTGGGAATTGCTCTTC.

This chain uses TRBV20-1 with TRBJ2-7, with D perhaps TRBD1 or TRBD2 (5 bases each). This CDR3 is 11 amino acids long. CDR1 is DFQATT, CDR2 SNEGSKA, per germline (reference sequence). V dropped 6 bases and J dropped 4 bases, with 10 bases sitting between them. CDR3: CSAGDGYEQYF. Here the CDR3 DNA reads TGCAGTGCGGGGGACGGATACGAGCAGTACTTC.

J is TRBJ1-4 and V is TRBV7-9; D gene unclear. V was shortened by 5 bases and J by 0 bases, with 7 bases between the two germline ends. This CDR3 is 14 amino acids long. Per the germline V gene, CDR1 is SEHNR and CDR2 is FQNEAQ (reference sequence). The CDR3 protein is CASSLAATNEKLFF. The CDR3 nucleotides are TGTGCCAGCAGCCTGGCTGCAACTAATGAAAAACTGTTTTTT.

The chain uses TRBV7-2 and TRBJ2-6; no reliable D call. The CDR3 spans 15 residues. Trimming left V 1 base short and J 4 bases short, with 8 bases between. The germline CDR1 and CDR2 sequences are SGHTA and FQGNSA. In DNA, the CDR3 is TGTGCCAGCAGCTTAGAGCCAGCCGGGGCCAACGTCCTGACTTTC. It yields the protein CASSLEPAGANVLTF.

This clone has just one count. The CDR3 region is CASSSAVPNTEAFF. The DNA of the CDR3 is TGCGCCAGCAGCTCGGCAGTACCGAACACTGAAGCTTTCTTT. The chain joins TRBV5-1 to TRBJ1-1; D is unclear. Germline lookup yields CDR1 SGHRS and CDR2 YFSETQ. This CDR3 has 14 amino acids. V lost 3 bases and J 1 base, leaving 10 bases between the germline ends.

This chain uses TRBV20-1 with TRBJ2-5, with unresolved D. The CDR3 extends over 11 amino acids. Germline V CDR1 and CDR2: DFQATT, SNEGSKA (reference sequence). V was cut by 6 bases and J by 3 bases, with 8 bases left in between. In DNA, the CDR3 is TGCAGTGCCTTACGGAAAGAGACCCAGTACTTC. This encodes CSALRKETQYF.

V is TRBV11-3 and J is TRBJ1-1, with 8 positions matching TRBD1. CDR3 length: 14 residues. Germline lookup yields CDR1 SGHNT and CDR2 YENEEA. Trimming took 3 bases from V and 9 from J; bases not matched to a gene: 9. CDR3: CASSLGGQGSQAFF. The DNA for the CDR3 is TGTGCCAGCAGCTTGGGAGGACAGGGATCACAAGCTTTCTTT.

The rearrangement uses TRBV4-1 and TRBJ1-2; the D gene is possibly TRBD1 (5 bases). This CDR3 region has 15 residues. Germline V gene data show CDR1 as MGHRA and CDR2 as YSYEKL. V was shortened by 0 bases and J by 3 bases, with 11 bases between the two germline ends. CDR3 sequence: CASSQDGGRDYGYTF. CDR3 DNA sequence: TGCGCCAGCAGCCAAGATGGGGGGAGAGACTATGGCTACACCTTC.

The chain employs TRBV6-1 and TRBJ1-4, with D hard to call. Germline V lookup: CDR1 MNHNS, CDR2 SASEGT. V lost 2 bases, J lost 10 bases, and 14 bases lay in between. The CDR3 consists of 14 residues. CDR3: CASSERAQWGKLFF. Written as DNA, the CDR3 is TGTGCCAGCAGTGAAAGGGCCCAGTGGGGAAAACTGTTTTTT.

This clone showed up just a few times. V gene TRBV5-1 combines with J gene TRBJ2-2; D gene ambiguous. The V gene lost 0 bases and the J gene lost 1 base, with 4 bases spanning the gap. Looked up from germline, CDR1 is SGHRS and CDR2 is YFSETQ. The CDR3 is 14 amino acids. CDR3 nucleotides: TGCGCCAGCAGCTTGGTCCAGAACACCGGGGAGCTGTTTTTT. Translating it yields CASSLVQNTGELFF.

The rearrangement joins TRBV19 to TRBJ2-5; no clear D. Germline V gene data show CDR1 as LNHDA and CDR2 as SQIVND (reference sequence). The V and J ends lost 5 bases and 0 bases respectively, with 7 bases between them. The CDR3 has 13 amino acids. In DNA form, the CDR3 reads TGTGCCAGTAGTTTGGCGAACCAAGAGACCCAGTACTTC. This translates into CASSLANQETQYF.

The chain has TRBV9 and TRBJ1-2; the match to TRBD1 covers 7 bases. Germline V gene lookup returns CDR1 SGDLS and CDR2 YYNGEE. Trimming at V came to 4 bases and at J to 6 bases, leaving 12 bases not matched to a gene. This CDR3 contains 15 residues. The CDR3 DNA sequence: TGTGCCAGCAGCCCCTCCAGGGGGGGTGGGGATGGCTACACCTTC. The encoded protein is CASSPSRGGGDGYTF. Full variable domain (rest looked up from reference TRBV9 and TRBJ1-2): DSGVTQTPKHLITATGQRVTLRCSPRSGDLSVYWYQQSLDQGLQFLIQYYNGEERAKGNILERFSAQQFPDLHSELNLSSLELGDSALYFCASSPSRGGGDGYTFGSGTRLTVV.

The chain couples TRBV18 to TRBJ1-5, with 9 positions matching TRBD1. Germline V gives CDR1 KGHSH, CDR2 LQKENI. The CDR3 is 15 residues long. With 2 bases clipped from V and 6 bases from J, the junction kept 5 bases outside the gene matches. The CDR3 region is CASSPSQGAGQPQHF. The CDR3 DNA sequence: TGTGCCAGCTCACCATCACAGGGGGCAGGTCAGCCCCAGCATTTT.

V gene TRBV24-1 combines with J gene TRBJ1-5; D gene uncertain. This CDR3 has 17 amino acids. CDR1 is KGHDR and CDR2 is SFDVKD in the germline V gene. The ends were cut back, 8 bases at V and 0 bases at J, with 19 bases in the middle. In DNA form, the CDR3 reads TGTGCCACCACCGAACGGGTAGGGCCGTATAGCAATCAGCCCCAGCATTTT. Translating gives CATTERVGPYSNQPQHF.

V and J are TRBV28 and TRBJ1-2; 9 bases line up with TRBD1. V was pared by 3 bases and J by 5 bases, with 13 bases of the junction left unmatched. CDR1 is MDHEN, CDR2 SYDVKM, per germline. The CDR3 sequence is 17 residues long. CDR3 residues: CASSLSPGQGSAYGYTF. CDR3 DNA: TGTGCCAGCAGTTTGTCCCCGGGACAGGGATCCGCTTATGGCTACACCTTC.

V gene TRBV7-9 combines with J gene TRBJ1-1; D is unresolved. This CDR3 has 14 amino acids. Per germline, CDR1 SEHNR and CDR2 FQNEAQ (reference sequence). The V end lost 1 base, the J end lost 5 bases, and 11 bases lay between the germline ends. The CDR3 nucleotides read TGTGCCAGCAGCTTAGTCCCCCCGGGGACTGAAGCTTTCTTT. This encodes CASSLVPPGTEAFF.

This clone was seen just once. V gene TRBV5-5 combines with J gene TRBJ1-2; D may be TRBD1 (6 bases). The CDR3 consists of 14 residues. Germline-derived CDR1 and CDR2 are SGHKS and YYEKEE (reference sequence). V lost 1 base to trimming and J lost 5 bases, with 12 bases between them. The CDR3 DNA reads TGTGCCAGCAGCTTGACGGGACAAGATTATGGCTACACCTTC. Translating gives CASSLTGQDYGYTF. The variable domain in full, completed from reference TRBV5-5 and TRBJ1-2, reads DAGVTQSPTHLIKTRGQQVTLRCSPISGHKSVSWYQQVLGQGPQFIFQYYEKEERGRGNFPDRFSARQFPNYSSELNVNALLLGDSALYLCASSLTGQDYGYTFGSGTRLTVV.